The 9 T cell receptor beta chains below all came from one sample that was sequenced in a study of cytomegalovirus exposure and HLA in healthy donors. The primer mix had 60 Vbeta and 13 Jbeta primers. The repertoire was sequenced with immunoSEQ multiplex PCR; TCRdb's copy has only in-frame clones and lacks some. The data contain roughly 140,000 clones, 70% to 80% of them singletons. Input material: PBMCs. The receptors come from a human donor in good health.

The gene calls are TRBV6-5 and TRBJ2-5; 8 bases match TRBD2. This CDR3 comprises 15 residues. The J segment lost 0 bases and the V segment lost 7 bases, leaving 7 bases of the junction unmatched. CDR1 MNHEY and CDR2 SVGAGI come from the germline V gene. The CDR3 DNA is TGTGCCAGCACTTCCACTAGCGGTTACCAAGAGACCCAGTACTTC. This encodes CASTSTSGYQETQYF.

The rearrangement joins TRBV5-6 to TRBJ1-5; TRBD1 agrees at 10 bases. The CDR3 extends over 15 amino acids. Trimming cost V 3 bases and J 2 bases; bases outside gene matches: 2. Looked up from germline, CDR1 is SGHDT and CDR2 is YYEEEE. The CDR3 coding sequence is TGTGCCAGCAGCTGGGGGACAGGGGGCAATCAGCCCCAGCATTTT. This gives the protein CASSWGTGGNQPQHF. The whole variable domain, filled in from reference TRBV5-6 and TRBJ1-5, reads DAGVTQSPTHLIKTRGQQVTLRCSPKSGHDTVSWYQQALGQGPQFIFQYYEEEERQRGNFPDRFSGHQFPNYSSELNVNALLLGDSALYLCASSWGTGGNQPQHFGDGTRLSIL.

The chain combines TRBV18 with TRBJ2-1, with TRBD2 matching over 7 bases. V lost 3 bases and J lost 8; bases outside the gene matches: 1. The CDR3 totals 12 residues. Germline V CDR1 and CDR2: KGHSH, LQKENI. The CDR3 DNA is TGTGCCAGCTCACCCCGGGGGGATGAGCAGTTCTTC. Translated: CASSPRGDEQFF.

The rearrangement joins TRBV6-1 to TRBJ1-6; D not certain. CDR1 and CDR2 from the germline V gene are MNHNS and SASEGT. Deletions cut 0 bases from V and 0 bases from J, with 6 bases between. The CDR3 is made up of 16 amino acids. The CDR3: CASSEAGVSYNSPLHF. CDR3 DNA: TGTGCCAGCAGTGAAGCGGGAGTCTCCTATAATTCACCCCTCCACTTT.

The chain combines TRBV6-6 with TRBJ2-5; 11 bases are a match to TRBD2. The CDR3 has 16 residues. Trimming took 6 bases from V and 5 from J; bases not matched to a gene: 11. Germline lookup yields CDR1 MNHNY and CDR2 SVGAGI (reference sequence). Here the CDR3 reads CASSPPLAGVGETQYF. CDR3 coding DNA: TGTGCCAGCAGCCCGCCACTAGCGGGGGTCGGGGAGACCCAGTACTTC.

In nucleotides, the CDR3 is TGTGCCAGCAGCTCCGAGACAGGAGGCTATGGCTACACCTTC. This translates into CASSSETGGYGYTF. The chain is built from TRBV5-8 and TRBJ1-2; the D gene is possibly TRBD1 (6 bases). The V end lost 3 bases, the J end lost 4 bases, and 13 bases lay between the germline ends. Germline V CDR1 and CDR2: SGHTS, YDEGEE. This CDR3 region has 14 residues.

Concerning this clone: At one end the junction does not follow the germline gene, possibly because of a read error. The chain has TRBV5-6 and TRBJ1-2, with D possibly TRBD1 on 6 matching bases. This CDR3 spans 12 amino acids. CDR1 and CDR2 (germline): SGHDT, YYEEEE. In nucleotides, the CDR3 is TGTGCCAGCAGCTTTACAGGGAATGGCTACCCCTTC. Its protein product is CASSFTGNGYPF.

This clone showed up just a few times. The rearrangement links TRBV6-4 to TRBJ2-2; the D gene is possibly TRBD1 (5 bases). Trimming removed 5 bases at V and 2 bases at J, with 6 bases between. The CDR3 contains 13 residues. Germline V gives CDR1 MRHNA, CDR2 SNTAGT. The CDR3 sequence is CASSQGNTGELFF. CDR3 sequence (DNA): TGTGCCAGCAGTCAGGGAAACACCGGGGAGCTGTTTTTT.

The chain combines TRBV5-5 with TRBJ2-7; D may be TRBD2 (5 bases). V lost 4 bases and J 4 bases, leaving 18 bases between the germline ends. There are 15 residues in the CDR3. In germline, CDR1 is SGHKS, CDR2 YYEKEE (reference sequence). The CDR3, as DNA: TGTGCCAGCAGCCTAGAGGGTGGCTCCCCATACGAGCAGTACTTC. Protein product: CASSLEGGSPYEQYF.